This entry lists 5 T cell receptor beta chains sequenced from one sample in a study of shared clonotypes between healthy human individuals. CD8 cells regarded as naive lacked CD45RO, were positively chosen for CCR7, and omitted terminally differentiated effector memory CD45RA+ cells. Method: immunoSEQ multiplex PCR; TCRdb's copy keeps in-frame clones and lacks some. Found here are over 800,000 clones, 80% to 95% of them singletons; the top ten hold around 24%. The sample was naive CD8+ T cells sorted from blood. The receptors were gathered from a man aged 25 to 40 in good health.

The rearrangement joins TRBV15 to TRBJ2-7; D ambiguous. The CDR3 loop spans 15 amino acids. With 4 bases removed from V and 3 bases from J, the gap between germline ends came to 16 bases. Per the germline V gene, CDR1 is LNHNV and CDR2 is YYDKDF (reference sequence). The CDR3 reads CATSTETMEDYEQYF. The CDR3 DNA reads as TGTGCCACCAGCACCGAAACTATGGAAGACTACGAGCAGTACTTC.

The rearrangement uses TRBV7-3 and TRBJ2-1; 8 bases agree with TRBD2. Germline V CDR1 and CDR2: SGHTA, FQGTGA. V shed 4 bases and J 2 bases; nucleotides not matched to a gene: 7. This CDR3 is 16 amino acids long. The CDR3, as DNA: TGTGCCAGCAGCTCCACTAGCGGAGTTACCTACAATGAGCAGTTCTTC. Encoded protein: CASSSTSGVTYNEQFF.

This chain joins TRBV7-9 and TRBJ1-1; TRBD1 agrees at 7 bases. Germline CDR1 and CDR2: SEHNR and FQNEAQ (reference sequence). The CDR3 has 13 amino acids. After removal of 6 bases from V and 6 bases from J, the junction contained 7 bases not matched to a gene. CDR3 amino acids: CASRSGTASEAFF. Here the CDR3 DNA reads TGTGCCAGCAGGTCCGGGACAGCTTCTGAAGCTTTCTTT. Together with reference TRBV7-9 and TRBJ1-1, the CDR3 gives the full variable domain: DTGVSQNPRHKITKRGQNVTFRCDPISEHNRLYWYRQTLGQGPEFLTYFQNEAQLEKSRLLSDRFSAERPKGSFSTLEIQRTEQGDSAMYLCASRSGTASEAFFGQGTRLTVV.

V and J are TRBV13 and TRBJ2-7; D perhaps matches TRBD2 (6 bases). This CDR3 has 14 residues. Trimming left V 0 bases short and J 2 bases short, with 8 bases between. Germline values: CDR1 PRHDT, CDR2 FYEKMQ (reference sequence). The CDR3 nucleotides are TGTGCCAGCAGCTTAGGCGGGAGTCCCTACGAGCAGTACTTC. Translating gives CASSLGGSPYEQYF. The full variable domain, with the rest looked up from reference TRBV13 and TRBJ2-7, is AAGVIQSPRHLIKEKRETATLKCYPIPRHDTVYWYQQGPGQDPQFLISFYEKMQSDKGSIPDRFSAQQFSDYHSELNMSSLELGDSALYFCASSLGGSPYEQYFGPGTRLTVT.

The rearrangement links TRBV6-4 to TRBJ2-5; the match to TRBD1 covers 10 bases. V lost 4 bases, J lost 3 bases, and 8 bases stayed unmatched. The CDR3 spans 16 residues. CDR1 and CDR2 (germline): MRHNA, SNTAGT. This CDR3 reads CASSASPGQGKETQYF. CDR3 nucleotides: TGTGCCAGCAGTGCATCTCCGGGACAGGGGAAAGAGACCCAGTACTTC.